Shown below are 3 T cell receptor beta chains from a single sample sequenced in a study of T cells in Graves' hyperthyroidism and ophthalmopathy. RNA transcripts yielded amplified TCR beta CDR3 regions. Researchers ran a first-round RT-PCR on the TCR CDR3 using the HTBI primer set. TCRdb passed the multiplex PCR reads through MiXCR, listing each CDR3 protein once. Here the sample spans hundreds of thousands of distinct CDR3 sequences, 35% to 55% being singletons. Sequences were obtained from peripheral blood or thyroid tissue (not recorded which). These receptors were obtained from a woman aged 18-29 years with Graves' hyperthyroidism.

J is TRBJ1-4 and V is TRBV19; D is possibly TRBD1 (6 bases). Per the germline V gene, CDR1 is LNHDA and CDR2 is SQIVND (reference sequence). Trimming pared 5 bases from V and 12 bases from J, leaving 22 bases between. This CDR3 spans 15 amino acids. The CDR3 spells CASSFRTEEMKELFF. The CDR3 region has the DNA TGTGCCAGTAGTTTCCGGACAGAGGAAATGAAAGAACTGTTTTTT. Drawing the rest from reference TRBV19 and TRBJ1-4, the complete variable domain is DGGITQSPKYLFRKEGQNVTLSCEQNLNHDAMYWYRQDPGQGLRLIYYSQIVNDFQKGDIAEGYSVSREKKESFPLTVTSAQKNPTAFYLCASSFRTEEMKELFFGSGTQLSVL.

As DNA, the CDR3 is TGTGCCACCAGTGATTTTTCCCCTAGCGGGAGTTTTGAGACCCAGTACTTC. It codes for CATSDFSPSGSFETQYF. V usage is TRBV24-1 and J usage is TRBJ2-5; the match to TRBD2 covers 10 bases. V was clipped by 1 base and J by 5 bases; unmatched bases: 9. The CDR3 loop spans 17 amino acids. Germline V lookup: CDR1 KGHDR, CDR2 SFDVKD.

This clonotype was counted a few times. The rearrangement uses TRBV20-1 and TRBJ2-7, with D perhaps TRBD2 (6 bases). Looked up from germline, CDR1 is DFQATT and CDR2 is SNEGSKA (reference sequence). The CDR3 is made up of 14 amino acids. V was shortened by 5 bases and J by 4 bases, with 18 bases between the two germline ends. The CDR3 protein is CSAAGTSNPYEQYF. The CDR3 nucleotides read TGCAGTGCTGCCGGGACTTCAAACCCGTACGAGCAGTACTTC.